These 10 T cell receptor beta chains were all obtained from the same sample, sequenced in a study of PD-L1 blockade in urothelial cancer. As to time point: peripheral blood 6 weeks after treatment start. Sequencing was performed with immunoSEQ multiplex PCR; in TCRdb, only in-frame clones are kept and a portion is missing. The sample yields about 38,000 clones, 65% to 90% seen once. The source was PBMCs, collected around atezolizumab (anti-PD-L1) treatment. The receptors were gathered from a man in his sixties with urothelial cancer.

This chain uses TRBV19 with TRBJ2-2; D not certain. V dropped 5 bases and J dropped 1 base, with 11 bases sitting between them. Looked up from germline, CDR1 is LNHDA and CDR2 is SQIVND (reference sequence). The CDR3 is made up of 15 amino acids. The CDR3 bases are TGTGCCAGTAGTCCCGGGTCCCGGAACACCGGGGAGCTGTTTTTT. This encodes CASSPGSRNTGELFF.

This chain uses TRBV19 with TRBJ1-2; TRBD1 matches 10 bases. The germline gives CDR1 LNHDA, CDR2 SQIVND (reference sequence). The CDR3 is 15 amino acids. Trimming at V came to 1 base and at J to 3 bases, leaving 2 bases not matched to a gene. This CDR3 reads CASSIAGQGYYGYTF. For the CDR3, the DNA is TGTGCCAGTAGTATAGCGGGACAGGGGTACTATGGCTACACCTTC.

The chain combines TRBV5-1 with TRBJ2-1; 13 bases are a match to TRBD2. V shed 4 bases, J shed 5 bases, and the junction held 6 bases outside the gene matches. The CDR3 runs 16 residues. Germline V lookup: CDR1 SGHRS, CDR2 YFSETQ. The CDR3 sequence: CASSTWTSGSDNEQFF. DNA for the CDR3: TGCGCCAGCAGCACCTGGACTAGCGGGAGTGACAATGAGCAGTTCTTC.

The table lists this clone with a few counts. The rearrangement links TRBV28 to TRBJ1-2, with D perhaps matching TRBD1 (6 bases). This CDR3 is built from 13 residues. V was trimmed by 5 bases and J by 4 bases, leaving 11 bases between them. Germline CDR1 and CDR2: MDHEN and SYDVKM. CDR3 nucleotides: TGTGCCAGCAGTAACAGGGACGGCTATGGCTACACCTTC. It specifies CASSNRDGYGYTF.

The genes are TRBV19 and TRBJ2-7; TRBD2 is a possible D gene (6 bases). The V end lost 2 bases, the J end lost 5 bases, and 22 bases lay between the germline ends. This CDR3 is built from 17 residues. Germline loops: CDR1 LNHDA, CDR2 SQIVND (reference sequence). The CDR3 nucleotides are TGTGCCAGTAGTATAAATTCCCCTTTGGGGGGAATCAACGAGCAGTACTTC. Protein sequence: CASSINSPLGGINEQYF. Using reference TRBV19 and TRBJ2-7 for the parts outside the CDR3, the full variable domain is DGGITQSPKYLFRKEGQNVTLSCEQNLNHDAMYWYRQDPGQGLRLIYYSQIVNDFQKGDIAEGYSVSREKKESFPLTVTSAQKNPTAFYLCASSINSPLGGINEQYFGPGTRLTVT.

This chain links TRBV4-1 with TRBJ1-2, with TRBD1 matching 10 bases. With V trimmed by 2 bases and J by 5 bases, 5 bases remained unmatched. The germline V gene encodes CDR1 MGHRA and CDR2 YSYEKL. CDR3 length equals 15 residues. CDR3 DNA: TGCGCCAGCAGCCAAACGGACAGGGGGGATTATGGCTACACCTTC. Its protein is CASSQTDRGDYGYTF.

This clone came up once. The chain is built from TRBV7-8 and TRBJ1-6; weak D call: TRBD1 (6 bases). Germline V gives CDR1 SGHVS, CDR2 FQNEAQ. The CDR3 is 16 amino acids. V gave up 2 bases and J gave up 0 bases, with 8 bases separating them. CDR3 region: CASSLQGHSYNSPLHF. The CDR3 region has the DNA TGTGCCAGCAGCTTACAGGGACACTCCTATAATTCACCCCTCCACTTT.

The sample holds one count of this clone. The chain carries TRBV30 and TRBJ2-2; TRBD1 agrees at 8 bases. This CDR3 has 16 residues. The germline V gene has CDR1 GTSNPN and CDR2 SVGIG (reference sequence). V gave up 0 bases and J gave up 6 bases; unmatched junction bases: 9. The CDR3, as DNA: TGTGCCTGGAGTGTTGCCGACAGGGGTGTTTCCGGGGAGCTGTTTTTT. This encodes CAWSVADRGVSGELFF.

The V call is TRBV14, the J call TRBJ1-2; 9 bases align to TRBD1. The V segment lost 2 bases and the J segment 2 bases; nucleotides outside the gene matches: 3. Germline V CDR1 and CDR2: SGHDN, FVKESK. The CDR3 is 15 amino acids. This CDR3 is CASSQPGTGNYGYTF. CDR3 sequence (DNA): TGTGCCAGCAGCCAACCCGGGACAGGGAACTATGGCTACACCTTC. Combining the CDR3 with reference TRBV14 and TRBJ1-2 gives the whole variable domain EAGVTQFPSHSVIEKGQTVTLRCDPISGHDNLYWYRRVMGKEIKFLLHFVKESKQDESGMPNNRFLAERTGGTYSTLKVQPAELEDSGVYFCASSQPGTGNYGYTFGSGTRLTVV.

The V gene is TRBV6-1, the J gene TRBJ2-5; 9 bases align to TRBD1. CDR3 length: 16 residues. The germline V gene has CDR1 MNHNS and CDR2 SASEGT. The ends lost 2 bases at V and 5 bases at J; junction bases unmatched: 9. The CDR3 DNA follows: TGTGCCAGCAGTGAAACGCTCACAGGGGGCAGGGAGACCCAGTACTTC. It yields the protein CASSETLTGGRETQYF.